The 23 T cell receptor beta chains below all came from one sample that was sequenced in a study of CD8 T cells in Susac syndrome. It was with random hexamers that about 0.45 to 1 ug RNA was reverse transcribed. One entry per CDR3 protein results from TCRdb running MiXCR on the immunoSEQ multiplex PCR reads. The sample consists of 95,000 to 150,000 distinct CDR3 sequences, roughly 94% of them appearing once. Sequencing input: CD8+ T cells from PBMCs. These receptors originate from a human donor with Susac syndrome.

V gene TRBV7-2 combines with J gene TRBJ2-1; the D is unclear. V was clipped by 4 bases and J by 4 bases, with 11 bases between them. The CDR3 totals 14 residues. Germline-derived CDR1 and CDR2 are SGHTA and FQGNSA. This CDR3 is CASSSRDSYNEQFF. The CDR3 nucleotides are TGTGCCAGCAGCTCCCGAGACTCTTACAATGAGCAGTTCTTC.

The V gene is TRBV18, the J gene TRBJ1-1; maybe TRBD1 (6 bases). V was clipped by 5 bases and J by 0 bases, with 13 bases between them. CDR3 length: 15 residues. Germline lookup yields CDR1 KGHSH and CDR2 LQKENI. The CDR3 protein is CASSAEQGLNTEAFF. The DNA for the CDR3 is TGTGCCAGCTCAGCGGAACAGGGTTTGAACACTGAAGCTTTCTTT.

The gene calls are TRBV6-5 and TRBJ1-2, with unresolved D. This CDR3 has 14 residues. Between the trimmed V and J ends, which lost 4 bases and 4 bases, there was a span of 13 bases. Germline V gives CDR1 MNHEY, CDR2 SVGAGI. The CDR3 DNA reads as TGTGCCAGCAGTTTACGCACGATGGCCTATGGCTACACCTTC. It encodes CASSLRTMAYGYTF.

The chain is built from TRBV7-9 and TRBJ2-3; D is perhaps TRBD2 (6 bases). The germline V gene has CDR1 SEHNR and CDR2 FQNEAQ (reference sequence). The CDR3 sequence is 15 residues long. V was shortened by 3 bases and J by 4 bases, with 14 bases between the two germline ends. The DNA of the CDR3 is TGTGCCAGCAGCTTTCGAATAGGAGGGTCAGATACGCAGTATTTT. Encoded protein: CASSFRIGGSDTQYF.

The CDR3 is CASVGNTIYF. The DNA of the CDR3 is TGTGCCAGCGTCGGAAACACCATATATTTT. The genes are TRBV2 and TRBJ1-3; D is ambiguous. Between the trimmed V and J ends, which lost 8 bases and 4 bases, there was a span of 3 bases. The CDR3 loop spans 10 amino acids. Germline CDR1 is SNHLY and CDR2 is FYNNEI.

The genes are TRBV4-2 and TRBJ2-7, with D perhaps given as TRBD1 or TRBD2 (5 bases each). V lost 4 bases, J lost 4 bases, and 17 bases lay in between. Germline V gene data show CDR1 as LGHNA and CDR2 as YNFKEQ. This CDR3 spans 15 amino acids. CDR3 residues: CASSLRGPEEYEQYF. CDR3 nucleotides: TGTGCCAGCAGCCTCCGGGGACCCGAGGAGTACGAGCAGTACTTC.

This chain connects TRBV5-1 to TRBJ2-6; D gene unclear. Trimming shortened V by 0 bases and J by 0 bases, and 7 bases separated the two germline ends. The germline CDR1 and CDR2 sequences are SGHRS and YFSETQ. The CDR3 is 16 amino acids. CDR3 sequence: CASSLDRSSGANVLTF. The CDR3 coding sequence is TGCGCCAGCAGCTTGGACAGAAGCTCTGGGGCCAACGTCCTGACTTTC.

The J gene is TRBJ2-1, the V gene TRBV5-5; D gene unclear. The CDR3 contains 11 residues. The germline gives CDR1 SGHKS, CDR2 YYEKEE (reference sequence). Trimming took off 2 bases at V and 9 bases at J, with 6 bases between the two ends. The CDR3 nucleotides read TGTGCCAGCAGCTTTTACCCTGAGCAGTTCTTC. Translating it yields CASSFYPEQFF.

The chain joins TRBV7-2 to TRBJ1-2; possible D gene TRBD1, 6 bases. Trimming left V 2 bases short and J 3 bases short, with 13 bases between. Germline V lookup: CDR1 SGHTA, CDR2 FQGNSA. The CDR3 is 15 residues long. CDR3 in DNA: TGTGCCAGCAGCTTAAGGCCGGGGGGCGACTATGGCTACACCTTC. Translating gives CASSLRPGGDYGYTF.

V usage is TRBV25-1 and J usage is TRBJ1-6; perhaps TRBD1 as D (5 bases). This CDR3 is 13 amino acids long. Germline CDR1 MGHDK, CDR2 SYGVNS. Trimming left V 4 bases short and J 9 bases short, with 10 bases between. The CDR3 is CASSVGGSSPLHF. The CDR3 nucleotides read TGTGCCAGCAGTGTGGGGGGGAGTTCACCCCTCCACTTT.

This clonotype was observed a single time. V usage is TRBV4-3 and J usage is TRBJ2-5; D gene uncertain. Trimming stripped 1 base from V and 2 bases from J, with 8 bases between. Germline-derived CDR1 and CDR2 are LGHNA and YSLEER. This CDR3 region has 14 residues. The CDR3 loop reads CASSQGMIQETQYF. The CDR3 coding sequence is TGCGCCAGCAGCCAAGGGATGATTCAAGAGACCCAGTACTTC.

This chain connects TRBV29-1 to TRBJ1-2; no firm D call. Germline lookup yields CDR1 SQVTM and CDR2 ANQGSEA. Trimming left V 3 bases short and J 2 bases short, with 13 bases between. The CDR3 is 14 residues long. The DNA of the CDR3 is TGCAGCGTTGATCGGGAACGTGCCAACTATGGCTACACCTTC. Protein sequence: CSVDRERANYGYTF.

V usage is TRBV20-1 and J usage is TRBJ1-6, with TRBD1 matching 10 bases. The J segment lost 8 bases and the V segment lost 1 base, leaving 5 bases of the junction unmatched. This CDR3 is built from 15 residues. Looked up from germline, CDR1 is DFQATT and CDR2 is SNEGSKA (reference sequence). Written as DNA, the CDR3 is TGCAGTGCTAGAGGGCGACAGGGGGCACATTCACCCCTCCACTTT. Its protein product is CSARGRQGAHSPLHF.

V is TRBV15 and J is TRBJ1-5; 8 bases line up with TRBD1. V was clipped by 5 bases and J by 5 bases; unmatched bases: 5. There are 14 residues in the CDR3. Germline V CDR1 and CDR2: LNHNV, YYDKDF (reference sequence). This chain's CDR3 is CATSETGAHQPQHF. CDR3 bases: TGTGCCACCAGCGAGACAGGGGCCCATCAGCCCCAGCATTTT.

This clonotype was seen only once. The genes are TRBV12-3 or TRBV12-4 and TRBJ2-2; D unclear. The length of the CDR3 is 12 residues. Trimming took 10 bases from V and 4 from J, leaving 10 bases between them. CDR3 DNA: TGTGCCATCACACGTAGCACCGGGGAGCTGTTTTTT. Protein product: CAITRSTGELFF.

The CDR3 sequence is CASSEPGVREQYF. DNA of the CDR3: TGTGCCAGCAGTGAACCCGGGGTGCGCGAGCAGTACTTC. The gene calls are TRBV25-1 and TRBJ2-7; tentatively, D is TRBD2 (5 bases). CDR1 and CDR2 (germline): MGHDK, SYGVNS. V lost 2 bases and J lost 6, with 11 bases in between. This CDR3 comprises 13 residues.

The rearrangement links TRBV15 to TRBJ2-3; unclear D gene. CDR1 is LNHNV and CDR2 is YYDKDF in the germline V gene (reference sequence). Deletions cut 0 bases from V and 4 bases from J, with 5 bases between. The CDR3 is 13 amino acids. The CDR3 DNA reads TGTGCCACCAGCAGAGATAGGTCAGATACGCAGTATTTT. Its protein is CATSRDRSDTQYF.

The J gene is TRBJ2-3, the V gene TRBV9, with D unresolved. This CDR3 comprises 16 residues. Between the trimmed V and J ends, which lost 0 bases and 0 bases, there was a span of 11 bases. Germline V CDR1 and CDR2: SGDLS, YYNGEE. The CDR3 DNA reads TGTGCCAGCAGCGTAGCCGGGCATTCTAGCACAGATACGCAGTATTTT. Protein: CASSVAGHSSTDTQYF.

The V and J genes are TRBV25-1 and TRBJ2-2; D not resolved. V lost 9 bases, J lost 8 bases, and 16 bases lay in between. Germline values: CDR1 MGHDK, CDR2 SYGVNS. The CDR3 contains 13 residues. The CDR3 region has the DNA TGTGCCAGTCTCTTGACGTTTTCGGGGGAGCTGTTTTTT. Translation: CASLLTFSGELFF.

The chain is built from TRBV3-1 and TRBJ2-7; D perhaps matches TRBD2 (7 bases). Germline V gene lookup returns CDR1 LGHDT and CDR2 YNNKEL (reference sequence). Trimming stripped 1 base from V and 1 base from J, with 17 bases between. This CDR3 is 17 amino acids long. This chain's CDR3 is CASSQGFGRGTSYEQYF. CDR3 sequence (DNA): TGTGCCAGCAGCCAAGGCTTTGGGAGGGGGACATCCTACGAGCAGTACTTC.

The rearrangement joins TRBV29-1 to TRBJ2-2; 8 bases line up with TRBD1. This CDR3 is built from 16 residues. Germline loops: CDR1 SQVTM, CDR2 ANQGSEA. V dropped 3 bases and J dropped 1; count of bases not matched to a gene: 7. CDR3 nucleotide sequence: TGCAGCGTTGAGACAGGGGAGCCCATGAACACCGGGGAGCTGTTTTTT. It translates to CSVETGEPMNTGELFF.

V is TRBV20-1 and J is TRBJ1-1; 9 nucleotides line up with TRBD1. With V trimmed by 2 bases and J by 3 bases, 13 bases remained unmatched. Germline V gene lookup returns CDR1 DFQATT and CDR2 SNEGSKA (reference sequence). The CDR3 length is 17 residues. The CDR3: CSARTRTGERRDTEAFF. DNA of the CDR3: TGCAGTGCTAGAACGAGGACAGGGGAACGACGGGACACTGAAGCTTTCTTT.

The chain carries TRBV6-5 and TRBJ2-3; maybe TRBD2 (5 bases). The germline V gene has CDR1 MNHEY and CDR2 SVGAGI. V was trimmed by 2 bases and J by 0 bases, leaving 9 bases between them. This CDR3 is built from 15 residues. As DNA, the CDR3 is TGTGCCAGCAGTTACGACCAGCGGAGCACAGATACGCAGTATTTT. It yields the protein CASSYDQRSTDTQYF.